This T cell receptor beta chain was recorded in a study of shared T cell receptors in the human thymus. This clone came up a few times. Sequencing used immunoSEQ multiplex PCR; TCRdb keeps in-frame clones, though not all of them. The sample contains approximately 730,000 clones, 80% to 90% of which appear only once. Germline-derived CDR1 and CDR2 are LGHNA and YSLEER. The CDR3 has 18 amino acids. V lost 0 bases to trimming and J lost 3 bases, with 20 bases between them. These same records also appear under a second study, on human thymus T cells.

The chain joins TRBV4-3 to TRBJ1-1; D possibly corresponds to TRBD1 (6 bases). This TCR was sampled from a girl in the first two years of life with a congenital heart defect. Input material: thymocytes. The CDR3 loop reads CASSQDKPRGGRYTEAFF. The CDR3 DNA reads as TGCGCCAGCAGCCAAGATAAACCAAGGGGGGGTCGGTACACTGAAGCTTTCTTT.